These T cell receptor beta chains were read from a single sample in a study of blood T cell repertoires in COVID-19. Some clones are missing from TCRdb's copy, which holds only in-frame ones; the method was immunoSEQ multiplex PCR. The data hold about 300,000 clones, with approximately 81% observed a single time. Material: PBMCs or T cells enriched from blood (not recorded which). These receptors came from a woman aged 30 to 39 who had been exposed to COVID-19. CDR3s include the opening cysteine and the closing phenylalanine or tryptophan.

j_gene: TRBJ2-7
v_gene: TRBV4-1
CDR3aa: CASSHSKGQGSYEQYF

j_gene: TRBJ2-7
v_gene: TRBV3-1/TRBV3-2
CDR3aa: CASSRQGYEQYF

j_gene: TRBJ2-3
v_gene: TRBV12-3/TRBV12-4
CDR3aa: CASSGDTQYF

j_gene: TRBJ1-2
v_gene: TRBV10-1
CDR3aa: CASKWSSSNYGYTF

j_gene: TRBJ1-2
v_gene: TRBV30
CDR3aa: CAWSVPREEGYTF

j_gene: TRBJ1-1
v_gene: TRBV27
CDR3aa: CASSPRLSTEAFF

j_gene: TRBJ1-5
v_gene: TRBV30
CDR3aa: CACQTGAAMPQHF

j_gene: TRBJ2-2
v_gene: TRBV5-1
CDR3aa: CASRPRGTGELFF

j_gene: TRBJ2-2
v_gene: TRBV30
CDR3aa: CAWSVLRSTGELFF

j_gene: TRBJ2-7
v_gene: TRBV28
CDR3aa: CASRSENRVQYF

j_gene: TRBJ2-3
v_gene: TRBV9
CDR3aa: CASSGSLGGTDTQYF

j_gene: TRBJ2-7
v_gene: TRBV2
CDR3aa: CASSSRGTSNNEQYF

j_gene: TRBJ1-5
v_gene: TRBV5-1
CDR3aa: CASSLASGDQPQHF

j_gene: TRBJ1-1
v_gene: TRBV30
CDR3aa: CAWSVGVISVAFF

j_gene: TRBJ2-7
v_gene: TRBV7-9
CDR3aa: CASSHTGFSYEQYF

j_gene: TRBJ1-5
v_gene: TRBV6-2/TRBV6-3
CDR3aa: CASSYSGPGEPGQPQHF

j_gene: TRBJ1-1
v_gene: TRBV18
CDR3aa: CASSVGGSRAEAFF

j_gene: TRBJ2-1
v_gene: TRBV11-2
CDR3aa: CASSRRTGSYNEQFF

j_gene: TRBJ2-2
v_gene: TRBV7-2
CDR3aa: CASSLSGILTGELFF

j_gene: TRBJ1-5
v_gene: TRBV2
CDR3aa: CASSEMGTKQPQHF

j_gene: TRBJ1-2
v_gene: TRBV28
CDR3aa: CASSLGTGSSYGYTF

j_gene: TRBJ1-2
v_gene: TRBV28
CDR3aa: CASRAGQEPSKLGYTF

j_gene: TRBJ2-2
v_gene: TRBV13
CDR3aa: CASSFRATGELFF

j_gene: TRBJ2-7
v_gene: TRBV5-4
CDR3aa: CASSSGTGVYEQYF

j_gene: TRBJ1-3
v_gene: TRBV28
CDR3aa: CASSPHRSGNTIYF

j_gene: TRBJ2-1
v_gene: TRBV5-1
CDR3aa: CASSLGTSGNDEQFF

j_gene: TRBJ2-7
v_gene: TRBV6-5
CDR3aa: CASRPWEYEQYF

j_gene: TRBJ2-2
v_gene: TRBV5-1
CDR3aa: CASSLGDRGLFF

j_gene: TRBJ1-4
v_gene: TRBV2
CDR3aa: CASSSQGPNEKLFF

j_gene: TRBJ2-2
v_gene: TRBV4-3
CDR3aa: CASRPGAGELFF

j_gene: TRBJ1-6
v_gene: TRBV28
CDR3aa: CASSLFVTQYNSPLHF

j_gene: TRBJ2-7
v_gene: TRBV27
CDR3aa: CASSHGTSYEQYF

j_gene: TRBJ2-7
v_gene: TRBV6-5
CDR3aa: CASSWGGDEQYF

j_gene: TRBJ1-1
v_gene: TRBV19
CDR3aa: CASSPVNTEAFF

j_gene: TRBJ1-2
v_gene: TRBV28
CDR3aa: CASSLGALQGVYGYTF

j_gene: TRBJ1-4
v_gene: TRBV28
CDR3aa: CASVQQATNEKLFF

j_gene: TRBJ1-2
v_gene: TRBV12-3/TRBV12-4
CDR3aa: CASSLGQYYGYTF

j_gene: TRBJ1-3
v_gene: TRBV6-5
CDR3aa: CASIPDRVVGNTIYF

j_gene: TRBJ2-3
v_gene: TRBV7-3
CDR3aa: CASSFGGSTDTQYF

j_gene: TRBJ2-3
v_gene: TRBV6-4
CDR3aa: CASSESGRGASTDTQYF

j_gene: TRBJ2-7
v_gene: TRBV5-4
CDR3aa: CASSAGTANSYEQYF

j_gene: TRBJ1-5
v_gene: TRBV28
CDR3aa: CASTTGDQPQHF

j_gene: TRBJ2-1
v_gene: TRBV11-1
CDR3aa: CASSLRLAGVGEQFF

j_gene: TRBJ2-5
v_gene: TRBV5-4
CDR3aa: CASSSGQVIQETQYF

j_gene: TRBJ1-2
v_gene: TRBV7-9
CDR3aa: CASSLRGPGDYTF

j_gene: TRBJ2-7
v_gene: TRBV28
CDR3aa: CASSLNRPAWSATVYEQYF

j_gene: TRBJ2-1
v_gene: TRBV5-1
CDR3aa: CASSLDRQEGEQFF

j_gene: TRBJ1-2
v_gene: TRBV6-4
CDR3aa: CASSRTGTYGYTF

j_gene: TRBJ2-1
v_gene: TRBV7-2
CDR3aa: CASQDRIGNEQFF

j_gene: TRBJ2-5
v_gene: TRBV18
CDR3aa: CASSPPFLATEETQYF

j_gene: TRBJ2-2
v_gene: TRBV12-3/TRBV12-4
CDR3aa: CASQGGELFF

j_gene: TRBJ1-2
v_gene: TRBV5-1
CDR3aa: CASSLATSGTGNGYTF

j_gene: TRBJ1-2
v_gene: TRBV19
CDR3aa: CASSPHRTGGLGYTF

j_gene: TRBJ2-2
v_gene: TRBV11-3
CDR3aa: CASSLETSGSGELFF

j_gene: TRBJ1-2
v_gene: TRBV28
CDR3aa: CASSSPGTGVGYTF